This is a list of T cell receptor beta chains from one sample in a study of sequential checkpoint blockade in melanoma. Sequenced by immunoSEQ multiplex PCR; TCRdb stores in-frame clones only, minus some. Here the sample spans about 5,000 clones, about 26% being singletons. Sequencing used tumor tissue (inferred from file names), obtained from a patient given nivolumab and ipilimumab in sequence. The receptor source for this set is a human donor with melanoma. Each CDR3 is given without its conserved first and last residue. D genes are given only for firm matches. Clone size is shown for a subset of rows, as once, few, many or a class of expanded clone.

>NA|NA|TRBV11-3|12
ASSFQGLPYEQY
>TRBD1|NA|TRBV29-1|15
SVEDRVRDSSGNTIY
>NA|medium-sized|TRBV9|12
ASSVEVWGNEQF
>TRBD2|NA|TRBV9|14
ASSGFSGSIPDTQY
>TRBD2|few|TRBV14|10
ASRLAGDTQY
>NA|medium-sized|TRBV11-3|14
ASSSAGTVPKNIQY
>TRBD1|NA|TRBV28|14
ASSFPSGTGGYEQY
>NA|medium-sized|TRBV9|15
ASSGGQGRVNTGELF
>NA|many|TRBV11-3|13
ASSPPGGRPTEAF
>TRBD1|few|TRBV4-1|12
ASSRDRGLDEQF
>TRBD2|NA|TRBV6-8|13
ASSYSGGGPYEQY
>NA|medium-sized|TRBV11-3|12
ASSQGDFNQPQH
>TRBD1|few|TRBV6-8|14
ASSYQGATGLTEAF
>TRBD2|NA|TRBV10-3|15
AISELTSGRAVYEQY
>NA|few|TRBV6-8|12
ASSQPYGTETQY
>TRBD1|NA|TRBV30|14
AWSASGQIHNQPQH
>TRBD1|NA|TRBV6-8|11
ASMDRPGQPQH
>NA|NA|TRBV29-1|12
SVALDPSLHIQY
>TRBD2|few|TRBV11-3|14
ASSIGTSASSYEQY
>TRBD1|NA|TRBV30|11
AWNPQGVGGYT
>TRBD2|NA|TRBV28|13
ASSPQGGGSYEQY
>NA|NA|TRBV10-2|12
ASSAGTTNEKLF
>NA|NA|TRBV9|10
ASRGYNQPQH
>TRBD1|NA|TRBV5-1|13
ASSWGDRENEKLF
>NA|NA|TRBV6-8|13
ASSYMWGGTGELF
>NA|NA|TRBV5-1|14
ASSPARGAVTGELF
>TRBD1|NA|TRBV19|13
ASSIGTGGQETQY
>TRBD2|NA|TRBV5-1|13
ASSLGDYHPETQY
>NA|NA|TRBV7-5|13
ASRRDRANQETQY
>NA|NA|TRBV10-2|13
ASSDGVTAQETQY
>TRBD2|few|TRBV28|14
ASSPPASGSTDTQY
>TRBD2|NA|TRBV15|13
ATSNLAGGTDTQY